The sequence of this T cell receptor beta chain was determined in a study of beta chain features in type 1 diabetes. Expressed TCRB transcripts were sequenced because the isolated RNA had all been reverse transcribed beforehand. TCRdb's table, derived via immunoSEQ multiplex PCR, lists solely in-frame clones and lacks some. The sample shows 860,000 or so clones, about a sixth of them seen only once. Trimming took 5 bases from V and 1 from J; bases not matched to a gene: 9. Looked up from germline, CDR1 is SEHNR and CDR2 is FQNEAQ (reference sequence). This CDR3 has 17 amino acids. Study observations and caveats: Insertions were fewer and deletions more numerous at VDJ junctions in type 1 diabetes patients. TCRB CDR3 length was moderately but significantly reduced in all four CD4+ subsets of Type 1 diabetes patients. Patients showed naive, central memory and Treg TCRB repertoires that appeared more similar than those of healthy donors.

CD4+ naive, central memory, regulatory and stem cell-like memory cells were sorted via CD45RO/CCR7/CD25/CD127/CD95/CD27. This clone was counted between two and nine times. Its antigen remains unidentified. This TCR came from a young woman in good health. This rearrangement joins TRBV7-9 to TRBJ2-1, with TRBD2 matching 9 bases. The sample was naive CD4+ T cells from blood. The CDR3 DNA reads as TGTGCCAGCAGCCCTAGGCCTAGCGGGGAATCCTACAATGAGCAGTTCTTC. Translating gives CASSPRPSGESYNEQFF.